The rows below give T cell receptor beta chains drawn from one sample of a study of T cells in Graves' hyperthyroidism and ophthalmopathy. One entry per CDR3 protein results from TCRdb running MiXCR on the multiplex PCR reads. The profile covers approximately 640,000 distinct CDR3 sequences, with approximately 15% appearing a single time and roughly 15% taken by the ten largest. Sequencing was carried out using blood. These receptors all stem from a man aged 50-60 years with Graves' hyperthyroidism. The CDR3 runs from the conserved cysteine through the conserved F or W. D genes are given only for firm matches. Size values are once, few and many counts, or a class for expanded clones, and some rows have none.

TRBD2 | TRBJ2-3 | TRBV18 | few | CASSRAGVTADTQYF | TGTGCCAGCTCACGAGCGGGAGTTACTGCAGATACGCAGTATTTT
TRBD2 | TRBJ2-1 | TRBV13 | few | CASSGTSGRYEQFF | TGTGCCAGCAGCGGAACTAGCGGGAGGTATGAGCAGTTCTTC
. | TRBJ2-7 | TRBV28 | . | CASSSLGGASYEQYF | TGTGCCAGCAGTTCCCTAGGAGGGGCAAGCTACGAGCAGTACTTC
. | TRBJ2-4 | TRBV4-3 | . | CASSQMEQGAKNIQYF | TGCGCCAGCAGCCAAATGGAACAGGGAGCCAAAAACATTCAGTACTTC
. | TRBJ2-7 | TRBV5-1 | . | CASSSATGSYYEQYF | TGCGCCAGCAGCTCGGCGACAGGATCTTACTACGAGCAGTACTTC
. | TRBJ1-2 | TRBV10-3 | many | CAISGAYGYTF | TGTGCCATCAGTGGGGCCTATGGCTACACCTTC
TRBD2 | TRBJ2-3 | TRBV19 | few | CASSIGSGSNTDTQYF | TGTGCCAGTAGTATTGGTAGCGGGAGTAACACAGATACGCAGTATTTT
TRBD2 | TRBJ2-5 | TRBV27 | many | CASSTTGLAEVQETQYF | TGTGCCAGCAGTACGACGGGACTAGCGGAAGTTCAAGAGACCCAGTACTTC
TRBD1 | TRBJ2-1 | TRBV6-1 | few | CASVKQGGRDNEQFF | TGTGCCAGCGTAAAACAGGGGGGTCGAGACAATGAGCAGTTCTTC
. | TRBJ1-2 | TRBV6-1 | once | CASKLQGKSDYGYTF | TGTGCCAGCAAGCTCCAGGGGAAGTCAGACTATGGCTACACCTTC
. | TRBJ2-1 | TRBV11-3 | many | CASSFLDHEQFF | TGTGCCAGCAGCTTCCTGGACCATGAGCAGTTCTTC
. | TRBJ1-2 | TRBV3-1 | many | CASSRRDKNYTF | TGTGCCAGCAGCCGCCGGGACAAGAACTACACCTTC
TRBD2 | TRBJ2-5 | TRBV6-1 | . | CASSRLAGSTGETQYF | TGTGCCAGCTCTCGACTAGCGGGGAGTACTGGAGAGACCCAGTACTTC
TRBD1 | TRBJ1-1 | TRBV20-1 | many | CSAKGQLNTEAFF | TGCAGTGCAAAGGGACAGCTAAACACTGAAGCTTTCTTT
TRBD2 | TRBJ2-5 | TRBV18 | many | CASSPPGLAGGGETQYF | TGTGCCAGCTCACCACCGGGGCTAGCGGGAGGAGGAGAGACCCAGTACTTC
TRBD1 | TRBJ1-1 | TRBV10-3 | many | CAISEGQGETEAFF | TGTGCCATCAGTGAAGGACAGGGAGAGACTGAAGCTTTCTTT
TRBD1 | TRBJ2-1 | TRBV18 | many | CASSLGTDNEQFF | TGTGCCAGCTCACTAGGGACAGACAATGAGCAGTTCTTC
. | TRBJ1-3 | TRBV2 | many | CASQGWNGNTIYF | TGTGCCAGCCAAGGCTGGAATGGAAACACCATATATTTT
. | TRBJ2-7 | TRBV7-3 | many | CASSLSRFREQYF | TGTGCCAGCAGCTTATCGAGGTTTAGGGAGCAGTACTTC
. | TRBJ2-7 | TRBV28 | many | CASRTGHASSYEQYF | TGTGCCAGCAGAACCGGACACGCGAGCTCCTACGAGCAGTACTTC
TRBD2 | TRBJ2-3 | TRBV11-2 | . | CASSLGTSGRATIGTDTQYF | TGTGCCAGCAGCTTGGGGACTAGCGGGAGGGCTACTATTGGCACAGATACGCAGTATTTT
. | TRBJ1-1 | TRBV20-1 | . | CSAQALMNTEAFF | TGCAGTGCCCAGGCCCTCATGAACACTGAAGCTTTCTTT
TRBD1 | TRBJ1-1 | TRBV7-2 | many | CASRGGEQGTRAFF | TGTGCCAGCAGGGGAGGGGAACAGGGGACGAGGGCTTTCTTT
TRBD2 | TRBJ2-1 | TRBV4-1 | . | CASRKTSGSSYNEQFF | TGCGCCAGCAGGAAAACTAGCGGCAGCTCCTACAATGAGCAGTTCTTC
TRBD1 | TRBJ2-3 | TRBV29-1 | few | CSVVGTGVADTQYF | TGCAGCGTTGTAGGGACAGGGGTGGCAGATACGCAGTATTTT
TRBD1 | TRBJ1-4 | TRBV28 | . | CASSSGGTGEEKLFF | TGTGCCAGCAGTTCGGGAGGGACAGGGGAGGAAAAACTGTTTTTT
. | TRBJ2-4 | TRBV28 | many | CASSLYSGKNIQYF | TGTGCCAGCAGTTTATATTCAGGGAAAAACATTCAGTACTTC
TRBD1 | TRBJ2-7 | TRBV7-2 | . | CASSFKAWTGTVRSSYEQYF | TGTGCCAGCAGTTTCAAAGCCTGGACAGGGACGGTGAGGAGCTCCTACGAGCAGTACTTC
TRBD1 | TRBJ1-1 | TRBV28 | many | CASSSPAGGNTEAFF | TGTGCCAGCAGTTCACCTGCAGGGGGGAACACTGAAGCTTTCTTT
. | TRBJ2-1 | TRBV2 | many | CASSEASLVISEQFF | TGTGCCAGCAGTGAAGCCTCACTAGTTATAAGTGAGCAGTTCTTC
TRBD2 | TRBJ2-7 | TRBV7-9 | . | CASSSPTSGTLKDEQYF | TGTGCCAGCAGCTCTCCGACTAGCGGGACCTTAAAAGACGAGCAGTACTTC
TRBD1 | TRBJ2-7 | TRBV28 | few | CASSFRDRGHEQYF | TGTGCCAGCAGTTTTCGGGACAGGGGCCACGAGCAGTACTTC
. | TRBJ2-7 | TRBV20-1 | few | CSARDRSTVLLEQYF | TGCAGTGCTAGAGACCGATCGACTGTACTTCTGGAGCAGTACTTC
. | TRBJ2-5 | TRBV29-1 | . | CSSPDSAKTQYF | TGCAGCTCTCCCGATTCGGCAAAGACCCAGTACTTC
. | TRBJ2-7 | TRBV3-1 | many | CASSQGAAYEQYF | TGTGCCAGCAGCCAAGGGGCCGCCTACGAGCAGTACTTC
. | TRBJ2-7 | TRBV2 | many | CASRTDGYEQYF | TGTGCCAGCAGGACGGACGGTTACGAGCAGTACTTC
TRBD2 | TRBJ2-1 | TRBV7-2 | many | CASSLVGTSSYNEQFF | TGTGCCAGCAGCTTAGTTGGGACTAGCTCCTACAATGAGCAGTTCTTC
. | TRBJ1-1 | TRBV3-1 | many | CASSHREMNTEAFF | TGTGCCAGCAGCCACCGAGAAATGAACACTGAAGCTTTCTTT
. | TRBJ2-7 | TRBV28 | many | CASSLWAGHSYEQYF | TGTGCCAGCAGTTTATGGGCGGGCCACTCCTACGAGCAGTACTTC
TRBD2 | TRBJ2-1 | TRBV4-3 | . | CASSQSAGGNEQFF | TGCGCCAGCAGCCAGTCAGCGGGAGGCAATGAGCAGTTCTTC